This TCR beta chain was sequenced during a study of CD8 T cells in ankylosing spondylitis. TCRdb redid the calling of the 5' RACE reads with MiXCR, one entry per CDR3 protein. The table records 250,000 to 350,000 distinct CDR3 sequences, around 21% of them present only once. Remarks on this clonotype: One end of the junction is discordant with germline, which a read error may explain.

CDR3 length equals 13 residues. Germline-derived CDR1 and CDR2 are SGHTA and FQGNSA. This TCR came from a female donor with ankylosing spondylitis or in good health (not recorded which). The chain links TRBV7-2 to TRBJ2-1, with D perhaps TRBD2 (6 bases). Material for sequencing was blood, either unsorted or a sorted T cell fraction (not recorded which). The CDR3 nucleotides are TGCTCTACTAGCACGAGCTCCTACAATGAGCAGTTCTTC. It is translated as CSTSTSSYNEQFF.